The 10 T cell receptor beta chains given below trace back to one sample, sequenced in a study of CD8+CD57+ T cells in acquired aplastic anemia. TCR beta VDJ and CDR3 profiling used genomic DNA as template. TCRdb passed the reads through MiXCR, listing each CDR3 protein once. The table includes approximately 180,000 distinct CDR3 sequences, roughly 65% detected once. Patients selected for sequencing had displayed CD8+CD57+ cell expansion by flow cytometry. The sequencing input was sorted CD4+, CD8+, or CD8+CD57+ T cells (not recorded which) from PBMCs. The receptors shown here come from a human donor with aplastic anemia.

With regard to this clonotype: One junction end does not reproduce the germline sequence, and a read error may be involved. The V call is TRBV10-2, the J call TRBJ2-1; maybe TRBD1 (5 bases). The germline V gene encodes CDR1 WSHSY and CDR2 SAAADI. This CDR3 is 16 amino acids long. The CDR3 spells CASGDPTAISYNEQFF. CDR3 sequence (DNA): TGCGCCAGCGGTGACCCGACAGCGATCTCCTACAATGAGCAGTTCTTC.

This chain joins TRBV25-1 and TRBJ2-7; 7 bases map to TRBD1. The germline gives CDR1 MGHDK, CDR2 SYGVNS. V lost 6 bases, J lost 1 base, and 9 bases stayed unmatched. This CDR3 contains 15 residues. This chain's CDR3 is CASSVSGDRSYEQYF. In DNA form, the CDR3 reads TGTGCCAGCAGCGTTTCAGGGGACAGATCCTACGAGCAGTACTTC.

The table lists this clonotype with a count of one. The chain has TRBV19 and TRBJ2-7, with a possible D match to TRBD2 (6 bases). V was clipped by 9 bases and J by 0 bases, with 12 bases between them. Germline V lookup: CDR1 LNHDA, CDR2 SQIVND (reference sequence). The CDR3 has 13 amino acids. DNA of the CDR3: TGTGCCAGCAGCCAAGCGGGCTCCTACGAGCAGTACTTC. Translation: CASSQAGSYEQYF.

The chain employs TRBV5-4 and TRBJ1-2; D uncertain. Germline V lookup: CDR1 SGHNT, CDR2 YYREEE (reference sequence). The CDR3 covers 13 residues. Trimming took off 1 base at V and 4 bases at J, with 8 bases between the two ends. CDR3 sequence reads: CASSLPPSYGYTF. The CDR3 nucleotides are TGTGCCAGCAGCTTGCCCCCAAGCTATGGCTACACCTTC. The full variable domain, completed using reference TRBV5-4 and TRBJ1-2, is ETGVTQSPTHLIKTRGQQVTLRCSSQSGHNTVSWYQQALGQGPQFIFQYYREEENGRGNFPPRFSGLQFPNYSSELNVNALELDDSALYLCASSLPPSYGYTFGSGTRLTVV.

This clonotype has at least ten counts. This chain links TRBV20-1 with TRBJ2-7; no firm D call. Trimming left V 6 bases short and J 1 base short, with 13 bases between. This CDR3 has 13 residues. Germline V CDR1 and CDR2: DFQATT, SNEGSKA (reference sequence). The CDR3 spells CSAPLDGSYEQYF. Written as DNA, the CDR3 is TGCAGTGCCCCCCTGGACGGTTCCTACGAGCAGTACTTC.

In DNA, the CDR3 is TGTGCCATCAGTTCTACCGGGACAGGGACTGAAAAACTGTTTTTT. It specifies CAISSTGTGTEKLFF. V is TRBV10-3 and J is TRBJ1-4; 9 bases line up with TRBD1. Trimming at V came to 5 bases and at J to 7 bases, leaving 8 bases not matched to a gene. Germline CDR1 and CDR2: ENHRY and SYGVKD. The CDR3 loop spans 15 amino acids.

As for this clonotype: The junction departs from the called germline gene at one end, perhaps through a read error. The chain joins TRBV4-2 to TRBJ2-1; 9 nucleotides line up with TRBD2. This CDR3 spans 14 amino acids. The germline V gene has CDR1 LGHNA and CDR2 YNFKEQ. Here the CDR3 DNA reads TGTGCCAGCAGCCAAGAGGGACTAGCAAATGAGCAGCTCTTC. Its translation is CASSQEGLANEQLF.

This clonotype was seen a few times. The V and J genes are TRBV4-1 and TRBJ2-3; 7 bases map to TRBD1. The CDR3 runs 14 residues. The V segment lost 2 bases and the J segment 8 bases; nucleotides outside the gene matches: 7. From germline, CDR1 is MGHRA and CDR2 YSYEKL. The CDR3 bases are TGCGCCAGCAGCCAAAGACAGGGACCAGGTACGCAGTATTTT. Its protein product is CASSQRQGPGTQYF.

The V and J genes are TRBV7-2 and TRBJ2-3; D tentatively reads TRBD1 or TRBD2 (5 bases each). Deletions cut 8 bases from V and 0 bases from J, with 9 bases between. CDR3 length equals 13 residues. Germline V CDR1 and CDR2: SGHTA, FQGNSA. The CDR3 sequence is CASGTFSTDTQYF. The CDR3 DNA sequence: TGTGCCAGCGGGACGTTTAGCACAGATACGCAGTATTTT.

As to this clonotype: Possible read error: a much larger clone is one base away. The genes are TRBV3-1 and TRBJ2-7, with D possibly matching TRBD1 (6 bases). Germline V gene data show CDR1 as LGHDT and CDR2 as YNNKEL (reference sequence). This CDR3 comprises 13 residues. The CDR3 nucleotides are TGTGTCACCTCACAGGGTAGCGCCTACGAGCAGTACTTC. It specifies CVTSQGSAYEQYF.